The TCR beta chain under discussion was sequenced for a study of cytomegalovirus exposure and HLA in healthy donors. Overall study context: Early released data had tens of millions of unique TCRs, all coming from HLA-typed donors.

Points on this clone: Its antigen is as yet unknown.

General study points: 150 or so TCR beta chains were listed as cytomegalovirus-associated.

The ends lost 5 bases at V and 6 bases at J; junction bases unmatched: 10. The CDR3 spans 16 residues. The germline V gene encodes CDR1 SGHTA and CDR2 FQGTGA. Primers: 60 Vbeta forward and 13 Jbeta reverse. Sequenced by immunoSEQ multiplex PCR; TCRdb stores in-frame clones only, minus some. The sample includes approximately 110,000 clones. This TCR was sampled from a young man in good health and CMV-seronegative. The sample was PBMCs. The gene calls are TRBV7-3 and TRBJ2-2, with 9 bases that match TRBD2. The CDR3 coding sequence is TGTGCCAGCAGCCCAGATAGCGGGAGTAGGTCCGGGGAGCTGTTTTTT. This encodes CASSPDSGSRSGELFF. Drawing the rest from reference TRBV7-3 and TRBJ2-2, the complete variable domain is GAGVSQTPSNKVTEKGKYVELRCDPISGHTALYWYRQSLGQGPEFLIYFQGTGAADDSGLPNDRFFAVRPEGSVSTLKIQRTERGDSAVYLCASSPDSGSRSGELFFGEGSRLTVL.